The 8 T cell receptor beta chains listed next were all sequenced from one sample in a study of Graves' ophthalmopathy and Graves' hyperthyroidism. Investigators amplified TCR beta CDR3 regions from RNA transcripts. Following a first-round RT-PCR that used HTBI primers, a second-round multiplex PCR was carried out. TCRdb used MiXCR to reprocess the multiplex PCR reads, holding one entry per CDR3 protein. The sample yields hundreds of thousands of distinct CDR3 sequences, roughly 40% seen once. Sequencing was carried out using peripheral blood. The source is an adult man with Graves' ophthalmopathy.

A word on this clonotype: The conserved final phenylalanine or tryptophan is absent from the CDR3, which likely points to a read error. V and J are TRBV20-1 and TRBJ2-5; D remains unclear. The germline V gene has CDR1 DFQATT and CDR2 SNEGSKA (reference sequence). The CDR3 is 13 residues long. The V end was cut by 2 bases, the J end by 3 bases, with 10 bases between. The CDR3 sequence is CSARLPPKETQYL. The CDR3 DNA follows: TGCAGTGCTAGATTACCCCCTAAAGAGACCCAGTACCTC.

CDR3 sequence: CASSKRQGLGRLNTEAFF. The CDR3 DNA reads as TGTGCCAGCAGCAAACGACAGGGTTTAGGTCGACTGAACACTGAAGCTTTCTTT. The chain employs TRBV25-1 and TRBJ1-1; 7 bases fit TRBD1. This CDR3 region has 18 residues. Germline loops: CDR1 MGHDK, CDR2 SYGVNS. Trimming took 6 bases from V and 0 from J; bases not matched to a gene: 16.

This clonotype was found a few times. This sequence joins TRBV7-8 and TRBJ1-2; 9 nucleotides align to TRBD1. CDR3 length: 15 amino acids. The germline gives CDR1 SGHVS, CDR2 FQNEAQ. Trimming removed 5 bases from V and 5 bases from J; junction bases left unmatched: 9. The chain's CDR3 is CASSLGTGWRYGYTF. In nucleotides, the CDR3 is TGTGCCAGCAGCCTTGGGACAGGGTGGCGATATGGCTACACCTTC.

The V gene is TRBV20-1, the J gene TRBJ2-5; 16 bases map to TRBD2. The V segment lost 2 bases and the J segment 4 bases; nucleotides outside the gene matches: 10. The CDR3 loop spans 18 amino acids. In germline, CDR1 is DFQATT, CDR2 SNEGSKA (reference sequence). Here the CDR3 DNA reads TGCAGTGCTAGACGGGGACTAGCGGGGGGGAAGTACCGAGAGACCCAGTACTTC. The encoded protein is CSARRGLAGGKYRETQYF.

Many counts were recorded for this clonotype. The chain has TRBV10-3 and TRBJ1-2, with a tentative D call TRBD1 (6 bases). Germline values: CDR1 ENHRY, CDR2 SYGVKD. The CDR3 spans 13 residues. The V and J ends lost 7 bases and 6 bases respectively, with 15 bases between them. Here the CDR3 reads CAITQTGIDGYTF. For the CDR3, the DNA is TGTGCCATCACTCAGACAGGAATTGATGGCTACACCTTC.

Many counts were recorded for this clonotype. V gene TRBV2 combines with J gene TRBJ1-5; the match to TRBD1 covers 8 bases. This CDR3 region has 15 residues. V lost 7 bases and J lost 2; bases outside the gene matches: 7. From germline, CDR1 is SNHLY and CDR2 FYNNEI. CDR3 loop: CASTIGQGGNQPQHF. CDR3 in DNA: TGTGCCAGCACTATCGGACAGGGTGGCAATCAGCCCCAGCATTTT.

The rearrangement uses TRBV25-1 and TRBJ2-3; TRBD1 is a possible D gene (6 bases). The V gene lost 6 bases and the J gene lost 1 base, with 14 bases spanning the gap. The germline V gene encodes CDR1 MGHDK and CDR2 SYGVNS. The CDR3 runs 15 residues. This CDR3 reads CASSWDTRGTDTQYF. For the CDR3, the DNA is TGTGCCAGCAGCTGGGACACCCGGGGCACAGATACGCAGTATTTT. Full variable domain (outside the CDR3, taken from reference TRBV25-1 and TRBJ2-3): EADIYQTPRYLVIGTGKKITLECSQTMGHDKMYWYQQDPGMELHLIHYSYGVNSTEKGDLSSESTVSRIRTEHFPLTLESARPSHTSQYLCASSWDTRGTDTQYFGPGTRLTVL.

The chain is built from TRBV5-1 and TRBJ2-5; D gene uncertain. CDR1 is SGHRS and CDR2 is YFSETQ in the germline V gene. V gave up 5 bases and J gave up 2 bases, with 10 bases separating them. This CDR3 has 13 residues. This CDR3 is CASSKRVQETQYF. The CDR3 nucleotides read TGCGCCAGCAGTAAAAGGGTACAAGAGACCCAGTACTTC.